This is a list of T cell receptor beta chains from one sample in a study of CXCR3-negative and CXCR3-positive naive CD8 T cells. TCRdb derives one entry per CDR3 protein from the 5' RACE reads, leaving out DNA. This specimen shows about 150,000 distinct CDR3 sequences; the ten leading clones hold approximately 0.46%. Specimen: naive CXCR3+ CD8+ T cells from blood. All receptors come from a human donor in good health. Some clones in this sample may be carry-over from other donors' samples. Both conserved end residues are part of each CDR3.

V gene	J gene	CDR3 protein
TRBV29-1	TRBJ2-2	CSVVLRAAGAGELFF
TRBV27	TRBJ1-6	CASSSDRGWHSPLHF
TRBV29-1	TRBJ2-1	CSVGPGTNEQFF
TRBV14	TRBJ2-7	CASSREYEQYF
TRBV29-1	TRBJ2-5	CSVDRLWGGGEETQYF
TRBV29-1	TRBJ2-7	CSVLMAGQVLYEQYF
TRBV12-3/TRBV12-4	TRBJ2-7	CTSSLSSFEQYF
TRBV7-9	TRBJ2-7	CASSSPGEYLSSYEQYF
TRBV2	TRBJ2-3	CASSGGETSGRGTDTQYF
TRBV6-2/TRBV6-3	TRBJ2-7	CASTLSLGGTDEQYF
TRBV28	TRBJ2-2	CASSPERDLGELFF
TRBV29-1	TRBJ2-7	CSVEPGDRDAYEQYF
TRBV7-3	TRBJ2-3	CASSLTGLPDTQYF
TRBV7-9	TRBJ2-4	CASSSNRDARDKNIQYF
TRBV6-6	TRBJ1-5	CASSYSPGTNNNQPQHF
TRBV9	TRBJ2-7	CASSTQPGQGAVAEQYF
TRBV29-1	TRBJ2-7	CSVGELGDEQYF
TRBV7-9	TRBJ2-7	CASSADSREQYF
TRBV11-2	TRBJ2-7	CASSSRDRGTSGRSYEQYF
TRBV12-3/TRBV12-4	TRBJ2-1	CASSLGGAGEFF
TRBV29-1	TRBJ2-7	CSGRGSSYEQYF
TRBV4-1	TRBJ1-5	CASSRGADNQPQHF
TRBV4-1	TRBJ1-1	CASSQPQGALNTEAFF
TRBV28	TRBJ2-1	CASSSGQGAYNEQFF
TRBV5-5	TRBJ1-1	CASSLSAFVRNTEAFF
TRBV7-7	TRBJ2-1	CASSLRQTGYNEQFF
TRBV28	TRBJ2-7	CASTPSSYEQYF
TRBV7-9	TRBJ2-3	CASSPYSGTHPRGTDTQYF
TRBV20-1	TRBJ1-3	CSAQTGGDGNTIYF
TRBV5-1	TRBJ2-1	CASSLAGRDQWDEQFF
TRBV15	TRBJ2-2	CATSRVPPQIITGELFF
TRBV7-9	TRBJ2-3	CASSSPLSTDTQYF